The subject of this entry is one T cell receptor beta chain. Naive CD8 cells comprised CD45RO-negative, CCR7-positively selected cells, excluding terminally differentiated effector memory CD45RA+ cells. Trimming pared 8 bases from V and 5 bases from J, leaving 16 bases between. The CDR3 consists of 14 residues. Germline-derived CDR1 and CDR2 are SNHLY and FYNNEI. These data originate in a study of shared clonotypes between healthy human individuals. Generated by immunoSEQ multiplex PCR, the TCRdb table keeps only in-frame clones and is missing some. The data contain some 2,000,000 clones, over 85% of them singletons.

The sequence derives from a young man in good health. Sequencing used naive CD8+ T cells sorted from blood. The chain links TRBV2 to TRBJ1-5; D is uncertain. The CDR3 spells CASGGSTWDQPQHF. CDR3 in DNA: TGTGCCAGCGGAGGGTCCACTTGGGATCAGCCCCAGCATTTT.